This TCR beta chain appears in the sequencing data of a study of blood T cell repertoires in COVID-19. Turning to the study itself: Italy, Spain and the United States were the sources of the convalescent and acute COVID-19 samples. The analysed material was cDNA or gDNA that came from T cells, B-cell-depleted T cells, or PBMCs.

The germline gives CDR1 LGHNA, CDR2 YSLEER. Trimming removed 5 bases at V and 4 bases at J, with 18 bases between. This CDR3 comprises 16 residues. Per the authors' pipeline: Nucleated cell number was recorded as an estimate derived from reference gene primer amplification. The table came from immunoSEQ multiplex PCR; TCRdb's copy has only in-frame clones and leaves some out. Clone size and V and J calls were adopted from that table, with D and trimming inferred from the DNA. Here the sample spans about 190,000 clones, 70% to 90% being singletons. This clone was seen only once. The gene calls are TRBV4-3 and TRBJ2-1, with D possibly TRBD2 on 6 matching bases. Sequenced material: peripheral blood. The receptor's source is a woman aged 35 to 49 who had recovered from COVID-19. The CDR3 DNA sequence: TGCGCCAGCAGCTCCCGAGGTGGGAGGATTTACAATGAGCAGTTCTTC. This gives the protein CASSSRGGRIYNEQFF.